This T cell receptor (beta chain) appears in the sequencing data of a study of PD-L1 blockade in urothelial cancer. Study information: Reported median T cell count for blood samples was around 150,000.

Locally advanced or metastatic urothelial carcinoma was diagnosed in the patients. Overall study findings and caveats: Durable benefit accompanied greater 3-week expansion of tumor-associated blood clones.

The CDR3 extends over 18 amino acids. Trimming cost V 4 bases and J 0 bases, with 19 bases left between them. Germline V gene data show CDR1 as MDHEN and CDR2 as SYDVKM. Produced via immunoSEQ multiplex PCR; TCRdb's table is partial and in-frame only. The sample lists approximately 100,000 clones, 91% occurring once. Comments on this clone: The antigen remains undetermined.

The clonotype was recovered from a woman older than 75 with urothelial cancer. This chain links TRBV28 with TRBJ2-1, with a possible D match to TRBD2 (5 bases). Sample: PBMCs, taken around atezolizumab (anti-PD-L1) treatment. CDR3 coding DNA: TGTGCCAGCAGTTCCTTACTCTCCGACGGGAACTCCTACAATGAGCAGTTCTTC. This translates into CASSSLLSDGNSYNEQFF.